This TCR beta chain is from a study of T cells in Graves' hyperthyroidism and ophthalmopathy. Study details: At the time of initial diagnosis and before any treatment, peripheral blood was collected.

What was amplified from RNA transcripts were TCR beta CDR3 regions. A set of HTBI primers served as the primers for a first-round RT-PCR of the TCR CDR3. Each CDR3 protein gets one entry after TCRdb re-called the multiplex PCR reads with MiXCR. The sample holds a few hundred thousand distinct CDR3 sequences, less than 20% seen once. Sequenced: blood. The clonotype comes from a woman between 35 and 50 years old with Graves' ophthalmopathy.

CDR3 in amino acids: CSAVLDNGLEQYF. The CDR3 nucleotides are TGCAGTGCCGTCCTCGATAACGGCCTCGAGCAGTACTTC. This sequence joins TRBV20-1 and TRBJ2-7; D call uncertain. Germline V CDR1 and CDR2: DFQATT, SNEGSKA (reference sequence). This CDR3 contains 13 residues. V lost 6 bases and J 6 bases, leaving 18 bases between the germline ends.